The 16 T cell receptor beta chains presented below share a single source sample, sequenced in a study of cytomegalovirus exposure and HLA in healthy donors. Both 60 Vbeta primers and 13 Jbeta primers went into the PCR. The method was immunoSEQ multiplex PCR; TCRdb's version includes in-frame clones alone and lacks a portion of them. The profile covers tens of thousands of clones, with 79% appearing a single time and about 4% taken by the ten largest. Source material: PBMCs. The receptors here all came from a woman aged 35 to 49 in good health and CMV-seronegative.

The J gene is TRBJ2-3, the V gene TRBV28, with D possibly being TRBD2 (8 bases). V dropped 5 bases and J dropped 8 bases, with 20 bases sitting between them. The V gene's germline CDR1 is MDHEN and CDR2 SYDVKM. CDR3 length equals 15 residues. DNA for the CDR3: TGTGCCAGCAGTAACAGCGGGGGAACAGGGGTTACGCAGTATTTT. This translates into CASSNSGGTGVTQYF.

The chain recombines TRBV28 with TRBJ1-6, with a weak D call TRBD1 (5 bases). V was shortened by 5 bases and J by 7 bases, with 15 bases between the two germline ends. Germline V lookup: CDR1 MDHEN, CDR2 SYDVKM. The CDR3 consists of 15 residues. CDR3 nucleotides: TGTGCCAGCAGTCCCCCGGGAGGGGTCAATTCACCCCTCCACTTT. It specifies CASSPPGGVNSPLHF.

V and J are TRBV6-5 and TRBJ1-2; 11 positions match TRBD1. This CDR3 has 14 residues. V lost 4 bases and J lost 7; bases outside the gene matches: 5. Germline lookup yields CDR1 MNHEY and CDR2 SVGAGI. The CDR3 coding sequence is TGTGCCAGCAGTTTCCGGGACAGGGGGTGTGGCTACACCTTC. This sequence encodes CASSFRDRGCGYTF.

This sequence joins TRBV5-8 and TRBJ2-5; D perhaps matches TRBD1 (6 bases). TRBJ2-7 explains the end of the DNA better; the J call may be wrong. This CDR3 has 15 residues. Germline-derived CDR1 and CDR2 are SGHTS and YDEGEE. The CDR3 coding sequence is TGTGCCAGCAGGCTCGGACAGATGAGCTCCTACGAGCAGTACTTC. Translation: CASRLGQMSSYEQYF.

The chain is built from TRBV2 and TRBJ2-2, with 9 bases fitting TRBD1. This CDR3 is 14 amino acids long. With 7 bases clipped from V and 7 bases from J, the junction kept 7 bases outside the gene matches. CDR1 and CDR2 (germline): SNHLY, FYNNEI. The CDR3 spells CASTRDRAVGELFF. For the CDR3, the DNA is TGTGCCAGCACGAGGGACAGGGCAGTCGGGGAGCTGTTTTTT.

This clone occurred once. V and J are TRBV4-1 and TRBJ2-1, with D maybe TRBD2 (7 bases). Germline CDR1 is MGHRA and CDR2 is YSYEKL. The CDR3 totals 17 residues. V was pared by 0 bases and J by 2 bases, with 14 bases between. The CDR3 region has the DNA TGCGCCAGCAGCCAAGAAAGGGCGGGGGCACCCTACAATGAGCAGTTCTTC. Protein product: CASSQERAGAPYNEQFF.

The chain links TRBV11-2 to TRBJ1-5; possibly TRBD1 for D (5 bases). Germline V gene lookup returns CDR1 SGHAT and CDR2 FQNNGV. V lost 0 bases and J lost 7, with 10 bases in between. This CDR3 has 14 residues. CDR3 loop: CASSLEGGNQPQHF. The CDR3 nucleotides read TGTGCCAGCAGCTTAGAGGGGGGTAACCAGCCCCAGCATTTT.

The rearrangement joins TRBV10-3 to TRBJ1-1, with a possible D match to TRBD1 (5 bases). The CDR3 extends over 15 amino acids. Trimming cost V 0 bases and J 4 bases, with 12 bases left between them. CDR1 and CDR2 from the germline V gene are ENHRY and SYGVKD. CDR3 loop: CAISESGHGSTEAFF. CDR3 DNA: TGTGCCATCAGTGAGTCCGGACACGGGAGCACTGAAGCTTTCTTT.

Here the CDR3 reads CASRVQLAGLHNEQFF. The CDR3 DNA follows: TGTGCCAGTAGAGTACAACTAGCCGGCCTCCACAATGAGCAGTTCTTC. V is TRBV19 and J is TRBJ2-1, with a possible D match to TRBD2 (6 bases). The CDR3 runs to 16 residues. Germline CDR1 is LNHDA and CDR2 is SQIVND (reference sequence). Trimming left V 6 bases short and J 5 bases short, with 20 bases between.

This sequence joins TRBV14 and TRBJ2-7; 15 bases are a match to TRBD2. Germline V lookup: CDR1 SGHDN, CDR2 FVKESK. The CDR3 has 17 amino acids. The ends lost 4 bases at V and 4 bases at J; junction bases unmatched: 8. CDR3 bases: TGTGCCAGCAGCCCCGGACTAGCGGGGGGGAAACGGTACGAGCAGTACTTC. The encoded protein is CASSPGLAGGKRYEQYF.

V is TRBV5-4 and J is TRBJ2-5, with 12 positions matching TRBD2. This CDR3 has 20 amino acids. The trim removed 5 bases at V and 2 bases at J, leaving 19 bases unmatched. CDR1 is SGHNT, CDR2 YYREEE, per germline (reference sequence). Written as DNA, the CDR3 is TGTGCCAGCAGTCTCGGAGGGCTAGCGGGGGGGCCCGGAAATCAAGAGACCCAGTACTTC. Translation: CASSLGGLAGGPGNQETQYF.

This clone has a single count. The V and J genes are TRBV27 and TRBJ2-1, with 7 positions matching TRBD1. V was clipped by 2 bases and J by 3 bases; unmatched bases: 4. The CDR3 totals 15 residues. Germline CDR1 reads MNHEY; CDR2 reads SMNVEV (reference sequence). The CDR3 protein is CASSLEGGRYNEQFF. The CDR3 nucleotides read TGTGCCAGCAGTTTAGAAGGGGGCCGCTACAATGAGCAGTTCTTC.

CDR3 coding DNA: TGTGCCAGCAGCCTTGGACAGGGGAGGAACACCGGGGAGCTGTTTTTT. Protein sequence: CASSLGQGRNTGELFF. The rearrangement uses TRBV14 and TRBJ2-2; TRBD1 matches 9 bases. Trimming cost V 4 bases and J 1 base; bases outside gene matches: 4. CDR1 is SGHDN and CDR2 is FVKESK in the germline V gene. The CDR3 is 16 residues long. Full variable domain (rest looked up from reference TRBV14 and TRBJ2-2): EAGVTQFPSHSVIEKGQTVTLRCDPISGHDNLYWYRRVMGKEIKFLLHFVKESKQDESGMPNNRFLAERTGGTYSTLKVQPAELEDSGVYFCASSLGQGRNTGELFFGEGSRLTVL.

This chain connects TRBV27 to TRBJ2-5; tentatively, D is TRBD2 (6 bases). Germline V gives CDR1 MNHEY, CDR2 SMNVEV (reference sequence). Trimming cost V 6 bases and J 5 bases, with 13 bases left between them. The CDR3 is 13 residues long. CDR3 bases: TGTGCCAGCAGGTACGGGAGCGGGGAGACCCAGTACTTC. Protein sequence: CASRYGSGETQYF.

The chain's CDR3 is CASNQGLGQPQHF. For the CDR3, the DNA is TGTGCCAGCAATCAGGGATTAGGTCAGCCCCAGCATTTT. The chain employs TRBV6-5 and TRBJ1-5, with D perhaps matching TRBD1 (5 bases). Trimming removed 7 bases at V and 6 bases at J, with 13 bases between. Germline CDR1 reads MNHEY; CDR2 reads SVGAGI. The CDR3 is 13 amino acids.

The chain links TRBV5-1 to TRBJ2-1, with 7 bases that match TRBD1. The germline V gene encodes CDR1 SGHRS and CDR2 YFSETQ. Trimming removed 2 bases from V and 9 bases from J; junction bases left unmatched: 5. The CDR3 has 13 amino acids. The CDR3 DNA is TGCGCCAGCAGCTTCCCCAGGGGGACTGAGCAGTTCTTC. This translates into CASSFPRGTEQFF.